This TCR beta chain emerged from a study of cytotoxic CD8 clonotypes in ibrutinib-treated CLL. About the research overall: Response samples followed a median 12 months of treatment, range 6 to 36. A mean of around 260,000 productive templates and more than 75,000 productive rearrangements was obtained per sample.

Germline CDR1 reads MNHNS; CDR2 reads SASEGT. The CDR3 has 17 residues. V gave up 3 bases and J gave up 0 bases; unmatched junction bases: 3. This clone was detected a few times. Repertoires were generated with immunoSEQ multiplex PCR, while TCRdb's copy carries only in-frame clones and drops some. Of 200,000 or so clones in the sample, roughly 73% are singletons; the top ten hold more than 9.5%. The starting material was PBMCs, obtained after 12 months of ibrutinib treatment. This sequence was found in a human donor with chronic lymphocytic leukemia. The chain combines TRBV6-1 with TRBJ2-3; 13 positions agree with TRBD2. The chain's CDR3 is CASSETSGGHSTDTQYF. In nucleotides, the CDR3 is TGTGCCAGCAGTGAGACTAGCGGGGGGCATAGCACAGATACGCAGTATTTT.